The source of this T cell receptor beta chain is a study of blood T cell repertoires in COVID-19. Study-wide background: COVID-19 samples, acute and convalescent, were from the United States, Italy and Spain. The analysed material was cDNA or gDNA that came from T cells, B-cell-depleted T cells, or PBMCs.

The CDR3 is made up of 16 amino acids. V dropped 3 bases and J dropped 2 bases, with 14 bases sitting between them. Germline-derived CDR1 and CDR2 are MNHNS and SASEGT. As processed by the authors: Reference gene primer amplification yielded estimated nucleated cell counts. Data came from immunoSEQ multiplex PCR; TCRdb stores just in-frame clones and leaves some out. V, J and clone size are taken as reported in that table, and D and trimming were inferred from the DNA itself. The sample includes fewer than 40,000 clones, around 85% of them seen just once. The TCR originated in a human donor in a cohort sampled during active COVID-19. Sequencing was performed on peripheral blood. This rearrangement joins TRBV6-1 to TRBJ2-1, with TRBD2 as a possible D gene (7 bases). The CDR3: CASSDNEGGAYNEQFF. The CDR3 nucleotides read TGTGCCAGCAGTGACAACGAGGGGGGGGCCTACAATGAGCAGTTCTTC.